These 11 T cell receptor beta chains came from one sample sequenced in a study of OX40 agonist ivuxolimab in advanced cancers. Receptor amplification or capture employed the immunoSEQ multiplex PCR assay. Sourced from immuneACCESS, this table was stored by TCRdb with only in-frame sequences that have V and J called. A share of the clones is absent; for the studies checked, an unresolved V gene accounts for under half, and the remainder has no known explanation. For this sample there are around 80,000 clones; around 86% appear just once. Roughly 2.4% of the sample comes from the top ten. Sequences were derived from CD4+ or CD8+ T cells sorted from blood, sampled in a trial of the OX40 agonist ivuxolimab. Receptors originate from an adult with an advanced solid tumor such as melanoma, head and neck, liver or kidney cancer.

The rearrangement links TRBV10-3 to TRBJ1-5; 12 bases align to TRBD1. This CDR3 region has 15 residues. The V segment lost 6 bases and the J segment 6 bases; nucleotides outside the gene matches: 6. CDR1 is ENHRY and CDR2 is SYGVKD in the germline V gene. Here the CDR3 reads CAISGDRGHGQPQHF. The CDR3 DNA reads TGTGCCATCAGCGGGGACAGGGGGCACGGTCAGCCCCAGCATTTT.

The rearrangement joins TRBV18 to TRBJ2-5; 8 bases are shared with TRBD1. CDR1 is KGHSH, CDR2 LQKENI, per germline. The CDR3 is 14 amino acids. V trimming: 4 bases; J trimming: 4 bases; junction bases outside the gene matches: 5. This CDR3 reads CASSRQGAGETQYF. As DNA, the CDR3 is TGTGCCAGCTCACGTCAGGGGGCTGGAGAGACCCAGTACTTC. Drawing the rest from reference TRBV18 and TRBJ2-5, the complete variable domain is NAGVMQNPRHLVRRRGQEARLRCSPMKGHSHVYWYRQLPEEGLKFMVYLQKENIIDESGMPKERFSAEFPKEGPSILRIQQVVRGDSAAYFCASSRQGAGETQYFGPGTRLLVL.

The J gene is TRBJ2-5, the V gene TRBV6-6; 7 bases fit TRBD1. TRBJ2-7 explains the end of the DNA better; the J call may be wrong. CDR3 length equals 13 residues. Per germline, CDR1 MNHNY and CDR2 SVGAGI (reference sequence). CDR3: CASSPVTGNEQYF. DNA of the CDR3: TGTGCCAGCAGTCCCGTGACAGGGAACGAGCAGTACTTC.

V gene TRBV6-6 combines with J gene TRBJ2-2, with D possibly called TRBD1 or TRBD2 (5 bases each). Germline V gene lookup returns CDR1 MNHNY and CDR2 SVGAGI (reference sequence). The CDR3 totals 15 residues. The CDR3 bases are TGTGCTTGTAACCCGGGGCAGACGAACACCGGGGAGCTGTTTTTT. Its translation: CACNPGQTNTGELFF.

The chain recombines TRBV19 with TRBJ2-2, with 8 positions matching TRBD1. Trimming cost V 4 bases and J 4 bases; bases outside gene matches: 5. This CDR3 is 15 amino acids long. The germline V gene encodes CDR1 LNHDA and CDR2 SQIVND (reference sequence). CDR3 DNA sequence: TGTGCCAGTAGTAAGACAGGGGTTGGCACCGGGGAGCTGTTTTTT. This encodes CASSKTGVGTGELFF.

The chain joins TRBV9 to TRBJ2-1, with D possibly TRBD2 on 6 matching bases. The CDR3 length is 15 residues. Trimming took 2 bases from V and 0 from J, leaving 9 bases between them. The V gene's germline CDR1 is SGDLS and CDR2 YYNGEE. The CDR3 DNA reads TGTGCCAGCAGCGTGGGGAGGATCTCCTACAATGAGCAGTTCTTC. This sequence encodes CASSVGRISYNEQFF.

V gene TRBV19 combines with J gene TRBJ2-2; tentatively, D is TRBD2 (5 bases). CDR1 and CDR2 (germline): LNHDA, SQIVND (reference sequence). This CDR3 is 16 amino acids long. V lost 2 bases and J 0 bases, leaving 10 bases between the germline ends. The CDR3 protein is CASSIRGKANTGELFF. CDR3 sequence (DNA): TGTGCCAGTAGTATAAGAGGGAAGGCGAACACCGGGGAGCTGTTTTTT.

This clone appeared a single time. The chain is built from TRBV5-4 and TRBJ2-2; D is undetermined. The V and J ends lost 4 bases and 7 bases respectively, with 5 bases between them. The CDR3 is 11 amino acids. CDR1 and CDR2 (germline): SGHNT, YYREEE (reference sequence). In DNA form, the CDR3 reads TGTGCCAGCAGCCTCCACGGGGAGCTGTTTTTT. This translates into CASSLHGELFF.

This clone was picked up a small number of times. V usage is TRBV7-9 and J usage is TRBJ2-7; no definite D call. V shed 1 base and J shed 6 bases, with 13 bases lying between them. Germline loops: CDR1 SEHNR, CDR2 FQNEAQ (reference sequence). The length of the CDR3 is 14 residues. The CDR3, as DNA: TGTGCCAGCAGCTTAGGTGGGCAGGCGGCCGAGCAGTACTTC. This sequence encodes CASSLGGQAAEQYF.

V gene TRBV5-6 combines with J gene TRBJ1-4; no reliable D call. The ends were cut back, 4 bases at V and 4 bases at J, with 14 bases in the middle. This CDR3 spans 15 amino acids. From germline, CDR1 is SGHDT and CDR2 YYEEEE. CDR3 residues: CASSTHDKGNEKLFF. The CDR3 DNA reads as TGTGCCAGCAGCACCCACGACAAGGGTAATGAAAAACTGTTTTTT.

V is TRBV7-2 and J is TRBJ2-5; 8 bases are shared with TRBD2. In germline, CDR1 is SGHTA, CDR2 FQGNSA. Trimming removed 4 bases from V and 0 bases from J; junction bases left unmatched: 7. The CDR3 is 16 amino acids. CDR3: CASSSAGGANQETQYF. The CDR3 DNA is TGTGCCAGCAGCTCCGCGGGGGGAGCGAACCAAGAGACCCAGTACTTC.